The next 28 T cell receptor beta chains were all read from a single sample in a study of T cells in tumors after PD-1 blockade. Assay used: immunoSEQ multiplex PCR; TCRdb lists only in-frame clones, some missing. The sample contains about 47,000 clones, about four fifths of which appear only once. The sample here was PBMCs, taken before anti-PD-1 treatment. These receptor sequences come from a human donor with basal cell carcinoma.

This clone was counted once. CDR3: CASSKTSANTGELFF. CDR3 bases: TGTGCCAGCAGCAAGACTAGCGCGAACACCGGGGAGCTGTTTTTT. The chain combines TRBV9 with TRBJ2-2; 8 bases match TRBD2. V lost 4 bases, J lost 0 bases, and 2 bases stayed unmatched. The CDR3 is 15 residues long. The germline V gene has CDR1 SGDLS and CDR2 YYNGEE.

The gene calls are TRBV5-1 and TRBJ2-2; D possibly matches TRBD1 or TRBD2 (5 bases each). With 0 bases removed from V and 2 bases from J, the gap between germline ends came to 14 bases. The germline V gene has CDR1 SGHRS and CDR2 YFSETQ. CDR3 length: 17 residues. CDR3 sequence reads: CASSLAGGGQNTGELFF. CDR3 coding DNA: TGCGCCAGCAGCTTGGCCGGTGGGGGTCAAAACACCGGGGAGCTGTTTTTT.

This rearrangement joins TRBV4-1 to TRBJ1-5; D is possibly TRBD1 (5 bases). This CDR3 is built from 14 residues. V dropped 1 base and J dropped 5 bases, with 9 bases sitting between them. Germline loops: CDR1 MGHRA, CDR2 YSYEKL. CDR3 nucleotide sequence: TGCGCCAGCAGCCAAGGGTTCAGGGATCAGCCCCAGCATTTT. Amino acids: CASSQGFRDQPQHF.

There are a few counts of this clone. The chain links TRBV27 to TRBJ2-5; a weak D match, TRBD1 (6 bases). The germline CDR1 and CDR2 sequences are MNHEY and SMNVEV (reference sequence). CDR3 length: 12 amino acids. V dropped 4 bases and J dropped 5 bases, with 8 bases sitting between them. The CDR3 sequence is CASSYRGETQYF. CDR3 in DNA: TGTGCCAGCAGTTATAGGGGGGAGACCCAGTACTTC.

The count of this clone is one. The CDR3 is CASRGTYDNNEQFF. The CDR3 coding sequence is TGTGCCAGCCGCGGGACTTATGATAACAATGAGCAGTTCTTC. The chain uses TRBV6-1 and TRBJ2-1, with D tentatively TRBD2 (6 bases). The CDR3 runs 14 residues. In germline, CDR1 is MNHNS, CDR2 SASEGT. V was trimmed by 8 bases and J by 5 bases, leaving 16 bases between them.

The chain carries TRBV4-1 and TRBJ1-2; D is perhaps TRBD1 (5 bases). V was clipped by 4 bases and J by 2 bases, with 17 bases between them. The V gene's germline CDR1 is MGHRA and CDR2 YSYEKL. The CDR3 extends over 16 amino acids. The CDR3 DNA is TGCGCCAGCAGCCTCTCTGGGGCGAGCGGAAACTATGGCTACACCTTC. It encodes CASSLSGASGNYGYTF.

This clone was seen a single time. The chain links TRBV5-4 to TRBJ2-3, with D perhaps TRBD2 (6 bases). The V gene's germline CDR1 is SGHNT and CDR2 YYREEE (reference sequence). With 4 bases removed from V and 4 bases from J, the gap between germline ends came to 13 bases. The CDR3 runs to 14 residues. CDR3 sequence reads: CASSRGTAADTQYF. In DNA form, the CDR3 reads TGTGCCAGCAGCCGGGGGACCGCTGCAGATACGCAGTATTTT.

The chain recombines TRBV24-1 with TRBJ2-1; 10 nucleotides line up with TRBD2. V lost 5 bases to trimming and J lost 10 bases; unmatched junction nucleotides: 10. Germline assignment: CDR1 KGHDR and CDR2 SFDVKD. The CDR3 sequence is 15 residues long. This CDR3 reads CATSAGAGGPEEQFF. CDR3 nucleotides: TGTGCCACCAGTGCGGGAGCGGGAGGGCCGGAGGAGCAGTTCTTC.

The chain carries TRBV18 and TRBJ2-2, with D perhaps matching TRBD2 (5 bases). The germline CDR1 and CDR2 sequences are KGHSH and LQKENI. The CDR3 extends over 15 amino acids. V lost 3 bases and J lost 4, with 12 bases in between. The CDR3 bases are TGTGCCAGCTCACCTTTCCCGGCGGGCACCGGGGAGCTGTTTTTT. It specifies CASSPFPAGTGELFF.

The J gene is TRBJ2-1, the V gene TRBV3-1 (or the pseudogene TRBV3-2), with a tentative D call TRBD2 (5 bases). The V end was cut by 0 bases, the J end by 0 bases, with 6 bases between. The CDR3 loop spans 15 amino acids. CDR1 is LGHDT, CDR2 YNNKEL, per germline (reference sequence). CDR3 sequence reads: CASSQEAGSYNEQFF. The CDR3 DNA reads TGTGCCAGCAGCCAAGAGGCGGGCTCCTACAATGAGCAGTTCTTC.

The table lists this clone with a count of one. The chain is built from TRBV7-2 and TRBJ2-7; D is ambiguous. CDR3 length equals 15 residues. Looked up from germline, CDR1 is SGHTA and CDR2 is FQGNSA. V lost 2 bases, J lost 1 base, and 12 bases lay in between. Here the CDR3 DNA reads TGTGCCAGCAGCTTAACCCTCCCGAGGTCCTACGAGCAGTACTTC. Translating gives CASSLTLPRSYEQYF.

The V gene is TRBV2, the J gene TRBJ1-5; no clear D gene. The CDR3 consists of 15 residues. Germline V gene sequence: CDR1 SNHLY, CDR2 FYNNEI. The V gene lost 8 bases and the J gene lost 0 bases, with 14 bases spanning the gap. This CDR3 is CASAQASYSNQPQHF. As DNA, the CDR3 is TGTGCCAGCGCTCAGGCTTCGTATAGCAATCAGCCCCAGCATTTT. Full variable domain (outside the CDR3, taken from reference TRBV2 and TRBJ1-5): EPEVTQTPSHQVTQMGQEVILRCVPISNHLYFYWYRQILGQKVEFLVSFYNNEISEKSEIFDDQFSVERPDGSNFTLKIRSTKLEDSAMYFCASAQASYSNQPQHFGDGTRLSIL.

Written as DNA, the CDR3 is TGTGCCTGGAGCGGCAGTCACTCTTCGACTGAAGCTTTCTTT. Amino acids: CAWSGSHSSTEAFF. V is TRBV30 and J is TRBJ1-1; D gene ambiguous. V shed 3 bases and J shed 5 bases, with 16 bases lying between them. This CDR3 comprises 14 residues. Germline-derived CDR1 and CDR2 are GTSNPN and SVGIG (reference sequence).

J is TRBJ1-5 and V is TRBV19; 9 bases align to TRBD1. Germline V gene sequence: CDR1 LNHDA, CDR2 SQIVND (reference sequence). This CDR3 contains 15 residues. Unmatched junction bases numbered 5, after V lost 4 bases and J lost 4 bases. CDR3 residues: CASSTDRGKNQPQHF. The CDR3 coding sequence is TGTGCCAGTAGTACCGACAGGGGGAAGAATCAGCCCCAGCATTTT.

This clone occurred a few times. This chain connects TRBV10-1 to TRBJ2-2; D gene unclear. The ends were cut back, 5 bases at V and 4 bases at J, with 8 bases in the middle. The length of the CDR3 is 13 residues. The germline V gene has CDR1 WNHNN and CDR2 SYGVQD (reference sequence). The CDR3 DNA is TGCGCCAGCAGTACGATGTTCACCGGGGAGCTGTTTTTT. Translation: CASSTMFTGELFF.

This sequence joins TRBV19 and TRBJ1-3; D remains ambiguous. CDR3 length equals 14 residues. V lost 5 bases to trimming and J lost 4 bases, with 12 bases between them. Germline V gene lookup returns CDR1 LNHDA and CDR2 SQIVND (reference sequence). The CDR3 reads CASSPGGGGNTIYF. CDR3 coding DNA: TGTGCCAGTAGTCCTGGCGGAGGGGGAAACACCATATATTTT.

The CDR3 here is CASSADRGTTKNIQYF. CDR3 sequence (DNA): TGCGCCAGCAGTGCGGACAGGGGCACAACAAAAAACATTCAGTACTTC. The rearrangement links TRBV10-1 to TRBJ2-4, with 9 positions matching TRBD1. The germline gives CDR1 WNHNN, CDR2 SYGVQD (reference sequence). The V segment lost 4 bases and the J segment 4 bases; nucleotides outside the gene matches: 8. CDR3 length: 16 residues.

The chain is built from TRBV19 and TRBJ2-7; 7 bases fit TRBD1. CDR3 length: 14 amino acids. The ends lost 0 bases at V and 9 bases at J; junction bases unmatched: 8. Germline V CDR1 and CDR2: LNHDA, SQIVND (reference sequence). The CDR3 region has the DNA TGTGCCAGTAGTATAGATAAATCCAACAGGGGGCAGTACTTC. It yields the protein CASSIDKSNRGQYF.

The V and J genes are TRBV19 and TRBJ1-6, with TRBD1 identical over 8 bases. V shed 9 bases and J 2 bases; nucleotides not matched to a gene: 9. Germline assignment: CDR1 LNHDA and CDR2 SQIVND (reference sequence). The CDR3 length is 16 residues. CDR3 sequence reads: CARVLPGGPYNSPLHF. The CDR3 DNA reads as TGTGCCAGAGTACTGCCAGGGGGCCCCTATAATTCACCCCTCCACTTT.

The chain couples TRBV3-1 (or the pseudogene TRBV3-2) to TRBJ1-2; D gene unclear. With 0 bases removed from V and 4 bases from J, the gap between germline ends came to 9 bases. The CDR3 consists of 14 residues. In germline, CDR1 is LGHDT, CDR2 YNNKEL (reference sequence). CDR3 sequence reads: CASSQETAPYGYTF. The CDR3 nucleotides are TGTGCCAGCAGCCAAGAGACGGCCCCCTATGGCTACACCTTC.

The sample holds one count of this clone. V is TRBV6-5 and J is TRBJ1-1, with 7 bases fitting TRBD1. This CDR3 contains 15 residues. Germline trimming cut 5 bases from V and 4 bases from J; bases unmatched to any gene: 10. Germline CDR1 MNHEY, CDR2 SVGAGI. For the CDR3, the DNA is TGTGCCAGCAGTCCCAGAACAGGGGTTACCACTGAAGCTTTCTTT. Protein sequence: CASSPRTGVTTEAFF.

The chain joins TRBV7-3 to TRBJ2-1, with TRBD2 identical over 9 bases. The V and J ends lost 0 bases and 3 bases, in that order; junction bases with no gene match: 3. Germline lookup yields CDR1 SGHTA and CDR2 FQGTGA. The CDR3 totals 16 residues. DNA of the CDR3: TGTGCCAGCAGCTTAACCGGGCGGGAGGGCTACAATGAGCAGTTCTTC. Translated: CASSLTGREGYNEQFF. Looking up the rest from reference TRBV7-3 and TRBJ2-1 gives the full variable domain: GAGVSQTPSNKVTEKGKYVELRCDPISGHTALYWYRQSLGQGPEFLIYFQGTGAADDSGLPNDRFFAVRPEGSVSTLKIQRTERGDSAVYLCASSLTGREGYNEQFFGPGTRLTVL.

The table lists this clone with a count of one. This chain connects TRBV12-2 to TRBJ2-7; TRBD2 is the table's D call and was not checked against the DNA. TRBV12-2 is an annotated pseudogene. The CDR3 loop spans 16 amino acids. This CDR3 reads CASRAQLAGGPDEQYF. CDR3 in DNA: TGTGCAAGTCGCGCCCAACTAGCGGGAGGGCCGGACGAGCAGTACTTC.

The V and J genes are TRBV30 and TRBJ2-5; TRBD1 aligns across 9 bases. Germline V gene lookup returns CDR1 GTSNPN and CDR2 SVGIG (reference sequence). Trimming removed 0 bases from V and 5 bases from J; junction bases left unmatched: 4. There are 14 residues in the CDR3. The CDR3 region is CAWSVQGASETQYF. The CDR3 DNA sequence: TGTGCCTGGAGTGTACAGGGGGCGTCCGAGACCCAGTACTTC.

The chain uses TRBV28 and TRBJ1-6; D possibly corresponds to TRBD1 (6 bases). The V gene lost 4 bases and the J gene lost 4 bases, with 11 bases spanning the gap. CDR3 length equals 15 residues. CDR1 and CDR2 from the germline V gene are MDHEN and SYDVKM. CDR3 region: CASSSPGHYNSPLHF. Written as DNA, the CDR3 is TGTGCCAGCAGTTCCCCGGGACATTATAATTCACCCCTCCACTTT.

The V call is TRBV6-5, the J call TRBJ1-2; TRBD1 aligns across 8 bases. Germline V gene lookup returns CDR1 MNHEY and CDR2 SVGAGI. The CDR3 runs to 15 residues. Losses at the gene ends were 1 base for V and 7 bases for J; bases not matched to a gene: 8. The CDR3 nucleotides are TGTGCCAGCAGTTACTACGGACAGGGATCGGGTGGCTACACCTTC. Protein sequence: CASSYYGQGSGGYTF.

This clone was seen a single time. CDR3 sequence: CASYPSLLGGEQYF. CDR3 nucleotides: TGTGCCAGCTATCCTTCCTTACTTGGGGGCGAGCAGTACTTC. The chain carries TRBV28 and TRBJ2-7; perhaps D is TRBD1 or TRBD2 (5 bases each). Per the germline V gene, CDR1 is MDHEN and CDR2 is SYDVKM. V shed 8 bases and J shed 6 bases, with 20 bases lying between them. CDR3 size: 14 residues.

The V gene is TRBV11-1, the J gene TRBJ1-4; D not resolved. Germline-derived CDR1 and CDR2 are SGHAT and FQDESV (reference sequence). Trimming took 4 bases from V and 5 from J, leaving 8 bases between them. The CDR3 extends over 13 amino acids. The CDR3 region is CASSSHTNEKLFF. CDR3 coding DNA: TGTGCCAGCAGCTCCCACACCAATGAAAAACTGTTTTTT.